Given below is one T cell receptor beta chain in context. The sample belongs to a study of blood T cell repertoires in COVID-19. Study context: Samples of COVID-19 (acute and convalescent) were obtained from the United States, Italy and Spain. PBMCs, B-cell-depleted T cells, or T cells provided the cDNA or gDNA that made up the material.

Original processing notes: Amplified reference gene primers provided the basis for estimating nucleated cell counts. Assay: immunoSEQ multiplex PCR; the TCRdb copy retains only in-frame clones and omits some. V and J calls and clone size are copied from that table; D and trimming were computed from the DNA. The data contain 43,000 or so clones, around 83% of them singletons. CDR3 length equals 15 residues. Between the trimmed V and J ends, which lost 7 bases and 3 bases, there was a span of 18 bases. Germline-derived CDR1 and CDR2 are SNHLY and FYNNEI. The sequenced sample consisted of peripheral blood. The genes are TRBV2 and TRBJ2-5, with a weak D call TRBD1 (5 bases). This clonotype was sampled from a woman older than 75 with acute or convalescent COVID-19. As DNA, the CDR3 is TGTGCCAGCACCACAATCAAGGGGCCCAAAGAGACCCAGTACTTC. Translation gives CASTTIKGPKETQYF.